These 20 T cell receptor beta chains came from one sample sequenced in a study of early T cells in non-severe SARS-CoV-2 infection. TCRdb re-called the 5' RACE reads with MiXCR, one entry per CDR3 protein. Of almost 45,000 distinct CDR3 sequences in the sample, 5.5% to 6.5% were seen once. The sequenced material came from whole blood. These receptors were collected from an adult who was a healthcare worker with PCR-confirmed SARS-CoV-2 infection or an uninfected control (not recorded which).

This clonotype was recorded a few times. V gene TRBV5-1 combines with J gene TRBJ2-3; 9 bases are shared with TRBD2. Per germline, CDR1 SGHRS and CDR2 YFSETQ. Trimming took 5 bases from V and 5 from J; bases not matched to a gene: 12. CDR3 length: 16 residues. The CDR3, as DNA: TGCGCCAGCAGGGTCCCGGGACTAGCTGTGATAGATACGCAGTATTTT. This encodes CASRVPGLAVIDTQYF.

In this sample, this clonotype turned up many times. The chain employs TRBV20-1 and TRBJ2-3; TRBD1 matches 7 bases. CDR1 DFQATT and CDR2 SNEGSKA come from the germline V gene (reference sequence). V shed 2 bases and J 0 bases; nucleotides not matched to a gene: 2. The CDR3 is 14 amino acids. The CDR3 nucleotides are TGCAGTGCTAGACCGGGACAGAGCACAGATACGCAGTATTTT. Amino acid sequence: CSARPGQSTDTQYF.

This clonotype was counted at least ten times. The chain has TRBV7-2 and TRBJ1-5; D is uncertain. The germline V and J ends were trimmed by 5 bases and 4 bases, with 9 bases remaining between them. Looked up from germline, CDR1 is SGHTA and CDR2 is FQGNSA. This CDR3 region has 13 residues. The CDR3 DNA follows: TGTGCCAGCAGCCAGCAGCAAAATCAGCCCCAGCATTTT. Protein product: CASSQQQNQPQHF. The variable domain in full, completed from reference TRBV7-2 and TRBJ1-5, reads GAGVSQSPSNKVTEKGKDVELRCDPISGHTALYWYRQSLGQGLEFLIYFQGNSAPDKSGLPSDRFSAERTGGSVSTLTIQRTQQEDSAVYLCASSQQQNQPQHFGDGTRLSIL.

This clonotype was observed at least ten times. The chain uses TRBV7-2 and TRBJ2-5; D might be TRBD2 (6 bases). The germline V and J ends were trimmed by 0 bases and 4 bases, with 9 bases remaining between them. CDR3 length equals 14 residues. Germline V CDR1 and CDR2: SGHTA, FQGNSA. The CDR3 reads CASSLAGGGETQYF. Here the CDR3 DNA reads TGTGCCAGCAGCTTAGCTGGGGGAGGAGAGACCCAGTACTTC.

This clonotype showed up just a few times. The J gene is TRBJ2-1, the V gene TRBV20-1; 11 bases fit TRBD1. Germline-derived CDR1 and CDR2 are DFQATT and SNEGSKA (reference sequence). After removal of 6 bases from V and 8 bases from J, the junction contained 12 bases not matched to a gene. The CDR3 has 15 amino acids. The CDR3, as DNA: TGCAGTGCAAAACCCGGGACAGGGGGTTGGGATGAGCAGTTCTTC. Translation: CSAKPGTGGWDEQFF.

In this sample, this clonotype turned up many times. The V call is TRBV6-1, the J call TRBJ2-2, with unresolved D. In germline, CDR1 is MNHNS, CDR2 SASEGT. V was cut by 6 bases and J by 7 bases, with 15 bases left in between. The CDR3 has 14 residues. CDR3 in amino acids: CASRAERLGGELFF. The CDR3 region has the DNA TGTGCCAGCAGAGCCGAAAGACTCGGCGGGGAGCTGTTTTTT.

A few counts support this clonotype. The chain is built from TRBV7-8 and TRBJ2-1, with 10 bases that match TRBD2. The CDR3 length is 13 residues. Losses at the gene ends were 5 bases for V and 9 bases for J; bases not matched to a gene: 4. Germline V gene sequence: CDR1 SGHVS, CDR2 FQNEAQ. The DNA for the CDR3 is TGTGCCAGCAGCAGCGGGGGGGAAGGTGAGCAGTTCTTC. Its protein is CASSSGGEGEQFF.

In its sample, this clonotype was seen a few times. J is TRBJ2-1 and V is TRBV18; 11 bases match TRBD2. Germline trimming cut 0 bases from V and 5 bases from J; bases unmatched to any gene: 6. The CDR3 runs 17 residues. CDR1 and CDR2 (germline): KGHSH, LQKENI. The CDR3 is CASSPPIAGGLNNEQFF. CDR3 bases: TGTGCCAGCTCACCACCGATAGCGGGGGGGCTCAACAATGAGCAGTTCTTC.

There are many counts of this clonotype. J is TRBJ1-1 and V is TRBV5-1; D is possibly TRBD1 (5 bases). The V end was cut by 1 base, the J end by 1 base, with 8 bases between. This CDR3 has 14 residues. Per germline, CDR1 SGHRS and CDR2 YFSETQ. In nucleotides, the CDR3 is TGCGCCAGCAGCTTGTACGGACAGAACACTGAAGCTTTCTTT. Translated, it gives CASSLYGQNTEAFF. Full variable domain (rest looked up from reference TRBV5-1 and TRBJ1-1): KAGVTQTPRYLIKTRGQQVTLSCSPISGHRSVSWYQQTPGQGLQFLFEYFSETQRNKGNFPGRFSGRQFSNSRSEMNVSTLELGDSALYLCASSLYGQNTEAFFGQGTRLTVV.

Worth noting for this clonotype: This may arise from a read error, as a much more abundant clone is one base away. This chain connects TRBV11-1 to TRBJ2-3; 11 bases agree with TRBD2. Germline CDR1 SGHAT, CDR2 FQDESV (reference sequence). The CDR3 sequence is 15 residues long. Trimming took 5 bases from V and 8 from J; bases not matched to a gene: 9. For the CDR3, the DNA is TGTGCCAGCAGCCTCCGACTAGCGGGGCCAGGTACGCAGTATTTT. Residues: CASSLRLAGPGTQYF. Supplemented by reference TRBV11-1 and TRBJ2-3, the full variable domain reads EAEVAQSPRYKITEKSQAVAFWCDPISGHATLYWYRQILGQGPELLVQFQDESVVDDSQLPKDRFSAERLKGVDSTLKIQPAELGDSAMYLCASSLRLAGPGTQYFGPGTRLTVL.

This clonotype occurred many times. The rearrangement joins TRBV5-1 to TRBJ2-7; D unresolved. Trimming stripped 0 bases from V and 2 bases from J, with 6 bases between. Germline-derived CDR1 and CDR2 are SGHRS and YFSETQ. CDR3 length: 13 residues. CDR3 DNA: TGCGCCAGCAGCTTGGACAGAGCCTACGAGCAGTACTTC. Protein product: CASSLDRAYEQYF.

The rearrangement joins TRBV20-1 to TRBJ2-3; D not resolved. Germline CDR1 and CDR2: DFQATT and SNEGSKA (reference sequence). The CDR3 extends over 13 amino acids. V lost 6 bases to trimming and J lost 4 bases, with 14 bases between them. The chain's CDR3 is CSANQARADTQYF. In nucleotides, the CDR3 is TGCAGTGCCAACCAAGCCAGAGCAGATACGCAGTATTTT.

This sequence joins TRBV3-1 and TRBJ1-2, with no clear D. Germline loops: CDR1 LGHDT, CDR2 YNNKEL (reference sequence). Trimming took off 3 bases at V and 2 bases at J, with 7 bases between the two ends. The CDR3 is made up of 13 amino acids. The CDR3 region has the DNA TGTGCCAGCAGCCAGAGCGACAACTATGGCTACACCTTC. As protein: CASSQSDNYGYTF.

The sample holds many counts of this clonotype. The CDR3 nucleotides are TGCAGTGCTAGAGTACAGGCCAAAGGTAATGAGCAGTTCTTC. Translating gives CSARVQAKGNEQFF. The chain is built from TRBV20-1 and TRBJ2-1; TRBD1 might be the D (5 bases). Germline V gives CDR1 DFQATT, CDR2 SNEGSKA (reference sequence). Between the trimmed V and J ends, which lost 1 base and 7 bases, there was a span of 14 bases. The CDR3 loop spans 14 amino acids.

The sample holds a few counts of this clonotype. The J gene is TRBJ2-7, the V gene TRBV30; 8 nucleotides align to TRBD1. The CDR3 extends over 16 amino acids. With V trimmed by 3 bases and J by 7 bases, 17 bases remained unmatched. CDR1 is GTSNPN and CDR2 is SVGIG in the germline V gene (reference sequence). The CDR3: CAWSPRLGQGAQEQYF. The CDR3 DNA reads TGTGCCTGGAGCCCAAGGTTGGGCCAGGGGGCGCAGGAGCAGTACTTC.

This clonotype was counted a few times. J is TRBJ1-6 and V is TRBV6-5, with no clear D. CDR3 length: 14 residues. Germline lookup yields CDR1 MNHEY and CDR2 SVGAGI. V lost 10 bases to trimming and J lost 13 bases, with 23 bases between them. Written as DNA, the CDR3 is TGTGCCACCCGCGCCTCAAATCCTCGGTTGCCCCTCCACTTT. Its translation is CATRASNPRLPLHF.

The chain recombines TRBV9 with TRBJ2-7; either TRBD1 or TRBD2 may supply D (5 bases each). Germline CDR1 is SGDLS and CDR2 is YYNGEE. CDR3 length: 16 amino acids. Trimming took off 0 bases at V and 6 bases at J, with 19 bases between the two ends. The CDR3 coding sequence is TGTGCCAGCAGCGTAGAAGGTTACGGTGAGGGGAGCGAGCAGTACTTC. Translation gives CASSVEGYGEGSEQYF. Full variable domain (remainder filled in from reference TRBV9 and TRBJ2-7): DSGVTQTPKHLITATGQRVTLRCSPRSGDLSVYWYQQSLDQGLQFLIQYYNGEERAKGNILERFSAQQFPDLHSELNLSSLELGDSALYFCASSVEGYGEGSEQYFGPGTRLTVT.

At least ten counts were recorded for this clonotype. The gene calls are TRBV6-6 and TRBJ2-3, with a tentative D call TRBD2 (6 bases). The V gene lost 5 bases and the J gene lost 6 bases, with 15 bases spanning the gap. The CDR3 has 14 amino acids. Germline V lookup: CDR1 MNHNY, CDR2 SVGAGI (reference sequence). This CDR3 is CASSTGTASDTQYF. DNA for the CDR3: TGTGCCAGCAGTACGGGGACTGCCTCGGATACGCAGTATTTT.

This sequence joins TRBV19 and TRBJ2-2; TRBD2 matches at 8 bases. This CDR3 has 16 amino acids. Germline CDR1 is LNHDA and CDR2 is SQIVND (reference sequence). V trimming: 4 bases; J trimming: 6 bases; junction bases outside the gene matches: 10. The CDR3 region is CASSTLWGLVPGELFF. CDR3 DNA: TGTGCCAGTAGTACCCTATGGGGACTAGTTCCCGGGGAGCTGTTTTTT.

This clonotype was detected only a few times. The chain carries TRBV6-2 or TRBV6-3 and TRBJ2-3; D is possibly TRBD2 (6 bases). CDR3 length: 15 amino acids. The germline V gene encodes CDR1 MNHEY and CDR2 SVGEGT. Between the trimmed V and J ends, which lost 2 bases and 2 bases, there was a span of 11 bases. The CDR3 nucleotides read TGTGCCAGCAGTTACCTCCGGGGGACCACAGATACGCAGTATTTT. As protein: CASSYLRGTTDTQYF.